The 11 T cell receptor beta chains below all came from one sample that was sequenced in a study of radiation and T cells in renal cell carcinoma. This table comes from immunoSEQ multiplex PCR, and its TCRdb copy is limited to in-frame clones, with some not included. The profile shows approximately 150,000 clones, about 86% of them singletons. Time point described: blood 4 weeks post-SBRT, at nephrectomy. Stated treatment: 15 Gy SBRT to primary tumor, nephrectomy 4 weeks later. The specimen was blood, collected from a patient whose treatment included radiotherapy and nephrectomy. Receptors originate from a woman aged 50 to 65 with renal cell carcinoma.

The V gene is TRBV7-2, the J gene TRBJ2-1; D gene uncertain. The CDR3 contains 15 residues. The germline V gene encodes CDR1 SGHTA and CDR2 FQGNSA. The V end was cut by 1 base, the J end by 6 bases, with 13 bases between. The CDR3 DNA sequence: TGTGCCAGCAGCTTAGGCGGAGCATTCCTCAATGAGCAGTTCTTC. Its protein is CASSLGGAFLNEQFF.

This clone is a singleton in its sample. The J gene is TRBJ1-2, the V gene TRBV9; TRBD1 might be the D (6 bases). The CDR3 is 13 residues long. The ends were cut back, 6 bases at V and 1 base at J, with 10 bases in the middle. Germline CDR1 SGDLS, CDR2 YYNGEE. The CDR3 DNA is TGTGCCAGCACTAAGGGACATAACTATGGCTACACCTTC. The encoded protein is CASTKGHNYGYTF.

The table lists this clone with a few counts. The chain joins TRBV5-4 to TRBJ1-1, with a tentative D call TRBD1 (6 bases). Germline loops: CDR1 SGHNT, CDR2 YYREEE (reference sequence). Trimming shortened V by 4 bases and J by 3 bases, and 16 bases separated the two germline ends. This CDR3 spans 15 amino acids. The CDR3 loop is CASSPPRGAHTEAFF. The CDR3 nucleotides are TGTGCCAGCAGCCCGCCACGGGGGGCACACACTGAAGCTTTCTTT.

This chain uses TRBV7-2 with TRBJ1-1, with D unresolved. Trimming took 5 bases from V and 5 from J, leaving 15 bases between them. This CDR3 has 14 amino acids. Germline loops: CDR1 SGHTA, CDR2 FQGNSA. The CDR3 spells CASSRSGESTEAFF. CDR3 DNA: TGTGCCAGCAGCCGGTCTGGGGAGAGTACTGAAGCTTTCTTT.

The rearrangement uses TRBV29-1 and TRBJ2-5, with 9 bases that match TRBD1. The CDR3 loop spans 13 amino acids. The germline V gene encodes CDR1 SQVTM and CDR2 ANQGSEA. V lost 5 bases, J lost 4 bases, and 5 bases stayed unmatched. The CDR3 region has the DNA TGCAGCGTTAGACAGGGGGTAGGAGAGACCCAGTACTTC. Translated, it gives CSVRQGVGETQYF.

J is TRBJ1-6 and V is TRBV5-4, with 7 bases matching TRBD1. The CDR3 runs to 14 residues. The ends lost 2 bases at V and 5 bases at J; junction bases unmatched: 1. Looked up from germline, CDR1 is SGHNT and CDR2 is YYREEE (reference sequence). CDR3 bases: TGTGCCAGCAGCTTCACAGGGGATAATTCACCCCTCCACTTT. It yields the protein CASSFTGDNSPLHF.

The chain links TRBV28 to TRBJ2-7; TRBD1 might be the D (6 bases). V lost 6 bases to trimming and J lost 11 bases, with 26 bases between them. The CDR3 consists of 15 residues. Germline V gene sequence: CDR1 MDHEN, CDR2 SYDVKM. The DNA for the CDR3 is TGTGCCAGCAGAGCATCAGGGGAAATCGCTTTAGGGGAGTACTTC. It specifies CASRASGEIALGEYF.

The chain links TRBV11-2 to TRBJ2-5, with D hard to call. The CDR3 covers 13 residues. V gave up 4 bases and J gave up 1 base, with 7 bases separating them. Germline V gene lookup returns CDR1 SGHAT and CDR2 FQNNGV. DNA of the CDR3: TGTGCCAGCAGCTCCGGCAGCCAAGAGACCCAGTACTTC. Its protein is CASSSGSQETQYF.

V usage is TRBV5-8 and J usage is TRBJ1-2; the match to TRBD1 covers 9 bases. V dropped 4 bases and J dropped 8; count of bases not matched to a gene: 12. The CDR3 runs to 15 residues. The germline V gene has CDR1 SGHTS and CDR2 YDEGEE. The CDR3 nucleotides read TGTGCCAGCAGCGTCACCGGGACAGGGAATGGAGGCTACACCTTC. Amino acid sequence: CASSVTGTGNGGYTF.

The rearrangement joins TRBV4-3 to TRBJ1-5; 7 nucleotides align to TRBD1. The V gene end was trimmed by 6 bases and the J gene end by 6 bases; junction bases not matched to a gene: 8. CDR1 LGHNA and CDR2 YSLEER come from the germline V gene. The CDR3 sequence is 14 residues long. The CDR3 loop is CASSLDREAQPQHF. CDR3 DNA sequence: TGCGCCAGCAGTCTAGACAGGGAGGCTCAGCCCCAGCATTTT.

CDR3 sequence (DNA): TGTGCCAGCAGCATCTCAGGGGCTCCCATTTCTGATACGCAGTATTTT. It translates to CASSISGAPISDTQYF. This chain joins TRBV9 and TRBJ2-3, with D perhaps TRBD1 (6 bases). V lost 4 bases, J lost 6 bases, and 21 bases lay in between. Germline V gene lookup returns CDR1 SGDLS and CDR2 YYNGEE. The CDR3 runs 16 residues.